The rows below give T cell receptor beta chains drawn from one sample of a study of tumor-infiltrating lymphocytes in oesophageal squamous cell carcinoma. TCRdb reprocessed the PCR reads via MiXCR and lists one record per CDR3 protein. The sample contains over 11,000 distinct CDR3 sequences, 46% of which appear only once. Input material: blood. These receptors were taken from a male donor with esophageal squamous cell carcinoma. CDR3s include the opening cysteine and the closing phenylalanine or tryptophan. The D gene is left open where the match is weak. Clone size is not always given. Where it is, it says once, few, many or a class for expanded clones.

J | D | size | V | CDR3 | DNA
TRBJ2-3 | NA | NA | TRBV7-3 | CASSLPRTSEFLDTQYF | TGTGCCAGCAGCTTACCCCGGACCAGCGAGTTTTTAGATACGCAGTATTTT
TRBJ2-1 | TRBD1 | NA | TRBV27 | CASSLGQGIKHEQFF | TGTGCCAGCAGTTTAGGACAGGGTATTAAACATGAGCAGTTCTTC
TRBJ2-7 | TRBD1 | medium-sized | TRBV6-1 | CASSKQGARRVEQYF | TGTGCCAGCAGTAAACAGGGGGCGCGGCGAGTCGAGCAGTACTTC
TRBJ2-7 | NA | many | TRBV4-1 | CASSQGPRAGTTYEQYF | TGCGCCAGCAGCCAGGGCCCCCGGGCGGGGACAACCTACGAGCAGTACTTC
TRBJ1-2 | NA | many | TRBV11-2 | CASSLQSFYGYTF | TGTGCCAGCAGCCTCCAGAGTTTCTATGGCTACACCTTC
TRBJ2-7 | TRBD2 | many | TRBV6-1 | CASSGLAGPYEQYF | TGTGCCAGCAGTGGACTAGCGGGACCCTACGAGCAGTACTTC
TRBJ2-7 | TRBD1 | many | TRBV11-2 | CASSSGQALISYEQYF | TGTGCCAGCAGCTCTGGACAGGCCCTAATCTCCTACGAGCAGTACTTC
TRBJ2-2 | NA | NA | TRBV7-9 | CASSLGTRGTGELFF | TGTGCCAGCAGCTTAGGTACCCGGGGCACCGGGGAGCTGTTTTTT
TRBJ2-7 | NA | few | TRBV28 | CASSLNHMIYEQYF | TGTGCCAGCAGTTTAAATCACATGATCTACGAGCAGTACTTC
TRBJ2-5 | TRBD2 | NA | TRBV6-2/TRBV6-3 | CAIERERGETQYF | TGTGCCATCGAGCGGGAGAGGGGGGAGACCCAGTACTTC
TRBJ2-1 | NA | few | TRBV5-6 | CASSLAWVTRDEQFF | TGTGCCAGCAGCTTGGCCTGGGTAACACGCGATGAGCAGTTCTTC
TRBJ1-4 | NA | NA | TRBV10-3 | CAISGVGVEKLFF | TGTGCCATCAGTGGTGTAGGGGTTGAAAAACTGTTTTTT
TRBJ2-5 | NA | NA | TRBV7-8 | CASSIIQYRGGEETQYF | TGTGCCAGCAGCATAATCCAATACAGGGGCGGGGAAGAGACCCAGTACTTC
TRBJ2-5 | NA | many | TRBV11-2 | CASSPPDGSGETQYF | TGTGCCAGCAGCCCCCCTGACGGGAGTGGTGAGACCCAGTACTTC
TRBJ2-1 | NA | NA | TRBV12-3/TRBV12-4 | CASSFVLASVFYNEQFF | TGTGCCAGCAGTTTTGTGTTAGCTAGCGTGTTCTACAATGAGCAGTTCTTC
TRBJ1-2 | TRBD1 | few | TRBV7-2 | CASSLQQGRDGYTF | TGTGCCAGCAGCTTACAACAGGGGCGGGATGGCTACACCTTC
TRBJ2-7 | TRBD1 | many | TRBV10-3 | CANNRDRGSEQYF | TGTGCCAACAACCGGGACAGGGGGAGCGAGCAGTACTTC
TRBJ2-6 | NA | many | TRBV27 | CASSPDISGANVLTF | TGTGCCAGCAGTCCCGACATCTCTGGGGCCAACGTCCTGACTTTC
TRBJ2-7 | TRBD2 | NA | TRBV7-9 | CASSEVLAGTDTQYF | TGTGCCAGCAGCGAAGTACTAGCGGGCACAGATACGCAGTACTTC
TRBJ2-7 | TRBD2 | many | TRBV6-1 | CASSDASGGRPYEQYF | TGTGCCAGCAGTGATGCCAGCGGGGGCCGTCCATACGAGCAGTACTTC
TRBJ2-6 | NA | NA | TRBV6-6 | CASSYSGSPGANVLTF | TGTGCCAGCAGTTACTCCGGGTCCCCTGGGGCCAACGTCCTGACTTTC
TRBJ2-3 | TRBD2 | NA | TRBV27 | CASSPRTSGIGTDTQYF | TGTGCCAGCAGTCCCAGGACTAGCGGGATAGGCACAGATACGCAGTATTTT